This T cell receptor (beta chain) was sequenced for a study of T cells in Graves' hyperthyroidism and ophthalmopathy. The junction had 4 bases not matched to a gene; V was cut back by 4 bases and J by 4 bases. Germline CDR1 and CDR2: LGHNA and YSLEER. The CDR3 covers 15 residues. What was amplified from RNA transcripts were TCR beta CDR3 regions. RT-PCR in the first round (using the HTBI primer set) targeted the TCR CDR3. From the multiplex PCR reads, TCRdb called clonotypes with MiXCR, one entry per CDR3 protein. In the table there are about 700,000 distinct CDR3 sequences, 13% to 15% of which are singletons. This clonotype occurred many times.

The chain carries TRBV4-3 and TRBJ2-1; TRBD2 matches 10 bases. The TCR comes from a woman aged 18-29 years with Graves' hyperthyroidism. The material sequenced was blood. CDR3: CASSPGLASYNEQFF. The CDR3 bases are TGCGCCAGCAGCCCGGGACTAGCGAGTTACAATGAGCAGTTCTTC.